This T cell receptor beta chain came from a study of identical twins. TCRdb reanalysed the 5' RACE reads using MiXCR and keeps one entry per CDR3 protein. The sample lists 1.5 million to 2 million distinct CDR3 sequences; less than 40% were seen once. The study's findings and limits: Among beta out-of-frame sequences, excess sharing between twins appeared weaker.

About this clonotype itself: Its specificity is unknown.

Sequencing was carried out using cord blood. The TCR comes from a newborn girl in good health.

The CDR3 loop reads CASSPRQWNYGYTF. In DNA form, the CDR3 reads TGTGCCAGCAGCCCGCGACAGTGGAACTATGGCTACACCTTC. The V and J genes are TRBV7-8 and TRBJ1-2, with a tentative D call TRBD1 (5 bases). The CDR3 totals 14 residues. The ends were cut back, 5 bases at V and 2 bases at J, with 12 bases in the middle. Germline loops: CDR1 SGHVS, CDR2 FQNEAQ. Full variable domain (missing parts from reference TRBV7-8 and TRBJ1-2): GAGVSQSPRYKVAKRGQDVALRCDPISGHVSLFWYQQALGQGPEFLTYFQNEAQLDKSGLPSDRFFAERPEGSVSTLKIQRTQQEDSAVYLCASSPRQWNYGYTFGSGTRLTVV.